These 19 T cell receptor beta chains came from one sample sequenced in a study of CD8+ T cells in alopecia areata. Sequencing templates came from extracted RNA that was reverse transcribed into cDNA. Repertoires were generated with immunoSEQ multiplex PCR, while TCRdb's copy carries only in-frame clones and drops some. Counted here are approximately 11,000 clones, roughly 62% occurring once; the ten biggest clones make up approximately 8.1%. Obtained from alopecia areata patients were lesional scalp punch biopsies along with peripheral blood. The sequencing used skin, collected at week 0. These TCRs come from a human donor with alopecia areata.

J is TRBJ2-5 and V is TRBV5-5; no clear D. Germline CDR1 is SGHKS and CDR2 is YYEKEE (reference sequence). The CDR3 length is 14 residues. V was trimmed by 0 bases and J by 0 bases, leaving 6 bases between them. The CDR3 is CASSLGQNQETQYF. For the CDR3, the DNA is TGTGCCAGCAGCTTGGGTCAGAACCAAGAGACCCAGTACTTC.

This clone was found a few times. The chain carries TRBV2 and TRBJ1-5; 8 bases align to TRBD1. The CDR3 spans 16 residues. V shed 5 bases, J shed 0 bases, and the junction held 6 bases outside the gene matches. Germline V gives CDR1 SNHLY, CDR2 FYNNEI. The CDR3 here is CASSPDRVYSNQPQHF. The CDR3, as DNA: TGTGCCAGCAGTCCGGACAGGGTTTATAGCAATCAGCCCCAGCATTTT.

This clone turned up a few times. V is TRBV5-1 and J is TRBJ2-6; TRBD1 or TRBD2 may be the D gene (6 bases each). Between the trimmed V and J ends, which lost 4 bases and 0 bases, there was a span of 11 bases. The CDR3 totals 16 residues. Germline values: CDR1 SGHRS, CDR2 YFSETQ. The CDR3 spells CASSNPGASGANVLTF. The DNA of the CDR3 is TGCGCCAGCAGCAACCCGGGGGCCTCTGGGGCCAACGTCCTGACTTTC.

The chain couples TRBV13 to TRBJ1-5; the D is unclear. V lost 1 base and J 4 bases, leaving 8 bases between the germline ends. This CDR3 has 14 residues. Germline V CDR1 and CDR2: PRHDT, FYEKMQ (reference sequence). In DNA form, the CDR3 reads TGTGCCAGCAGCTTAGAAAGAACTAATCAGCCCCAGCATTTT. This translates into CASSLERTNQPQHF.

This clone was seen a few times. This chain connects TRBV7-9 to TRBJ1-2, with TRBD1 matching over 8 bases. The CDR3 loop spans 19 amino acids. V lost 5 bases to trimming and J lost 4 bases; unmatched junction nucleotides: 21. Germline lookup yields CDR1 SEHNR and CDR2 FQNEAQ (reference sequence). The CDR3 region has the DNA TGTGCCAGCAGCCCGCAAACCTGGACAGGGACTAGTGGAAGCTATGGCTACACCTTC. This gives the protein CASSPQTWTGTSGSYGYTF.

This CDR3 reads CASSLLVSRFTGELFF. Written as DNA, the CDR3 is TGTGCCAGCAGTTTATTGGTCTCCCGCTTCACCGGGGAGCTGTTTTTT. The V call is TRBV28, the J call TRBJ2-2; D is undetermined. The V and J ends lost 1 base and 4 bases respectively, with 13 bases between them. In germline, CDR1 is MDHEN, CDR2 SYDVKM. This CDR3 region has 16 residues.

This clone was seen only a few times. The chain has TRBV23-1 and TRBJ1-2; 7 bases align to TRBD1. TRBV23-1 is recorded as an ORF, its role being uncertain. The CDR3 has 13 amino acids. V dropped 4 bases and J dropped 9; count of bases not matched to a gene: 8. The CDR3: CASSRRQGNRYTF. CDR3 nucleotides: TGCGCCAGCAGTCGACGACAGGGTAATCGCTACACCTTC.

This clone was found once. The gene calls are TRBV10-3 and TRBJ1-2; 9 bases agree with TRBD1. Trimming removed 8 bases from V and 4 bases from J; junction bases left unmatched: 17. There are 17 residues in the CDR3. Germline-derived CDR1 and CDR2 are ENHRY and SYGVKD. In DNA, the CDR3 is TGTGCCATCGCACCGGGAGGGACAGGGAGTCCCCTCTATGGCTACACCTTC. Amino acids: CAIAPGGTGSPLYGYTF.

This clone is medium-sized by share. This chain links TRBV7-9 with TRBJ2-1; 7 nucleotides line up with TRBD1. With V trimmed by 5 bases and J by 2 bases, 15 bases remained unmatched. Germline V gene sequence: CDR1 SEHNR, CDR2 FQNEAQ (reference sequence). CDR3 length: 18 amino acids. The DNA of the CDR3 is TGTGCCAGCAGCCGACGGGACAGCGAGTATACCCCCTACAATGAGCAGTTCTTC. Protein product: CASSRRDSEYTPYNEQFF.

The rearrangement uses TRBV30 and TRBJ1-1, with D tentatively TRBD1 (6 bases). V gave up 2 bases and J gave up 11 bases, with 12 bases separating them. CDR1 is GTSNPN, CDR2 SVGIG, per germline (reference sequence). The length of the CDR3 is 11 residues. The CDR3 sequence: CAWSMRGAAFF. In nucleotides, the CDR3 is TGTGCCTGGAGTATGAGGGGGGCGGCTTTCTTT.

This rearrangement joins TRBV7-7 to TRBJ2-3, with D uncertain. The V gene's germline CDR1 is SSHAT and CDR2 FNYEAQ (reference sequence). Trimming left V 1 base short and J 4 bases short, with 6 bases between. This CDR3 contains 13 residues. The CDR3 region is CASSLGRADTQYF. The CDR3 region has the DNA TGTGCCAGCAGCTTAGGAAGGGCAGATACGCAGTATTTT.

This clone came up once. This chain connects TRBV4-2 to TRBJ2-7; 9 bases match TRBD2. The V and J ends lost 3 bases and 4 bases, in that order; junction bases with no gene match: 16. Germline V CDR1 and CDR2: LGHNA, YNFKEQ. The CDR3 loop spans 18 amino acids. The CDR3 region has the DNA TGTGCCAGCAGCCAGCGACTAGCGGATTTTCTTCTCGGGTACGAGCAGTACTTC. It translates to CASSQRLADFLLGYEQYF.

This clone has only a few counts. The chain has TRBV11-3 and TRBJ2-2; no reliable D call. CDR1 SGHNT and CDR2 YENEEA come from the germline V gene. This CDR3 comprises 14 residues. The germline V and J ends were trimmed by 0 bases and 4 bases, with 6 bases remaining between them. The CDR3 nucleotides are TGTGCCAGCAGCTTAGATCCCTTCACCGGGGAGCTGTTTTTT. Translating gives CASSLDPFTGELFF.

The table lists this clone with a few counts. V is TRBV19 and J is TRBJ1-1; D may be TRBD1 (6 bases). This CDR3 is 13 amino acids long. Trimming took 4 bases from V and 4 from J, leaving 10 bases between them. Germline V gene lookup returns CDR1 LNHDA and CDR2 SQIVND (reference sequence). The CDR3: CASSKQGFTEAFF. The CDR3 DNA reads TGTGCCAGTAGTAAACAGGGCTTCACTGAAGCTTTCTTT.

This clone was recorded a few times. The chain links TRBV6-5 to TRBJ2-7; 8 nucleotides match TRBD1. CDR3 length equals 15 residues. Germline lookup yields CDR1 MNHEY and CDR2 SVGAGI. Unmatched junction bases numbered 7, after V lost 6 bases and J lost 0 bases. CDR3 region: CASRPDRAFSYEQYF. The CDR3 DNA reads TGTGCCAGCAGGCCGGACAGGGCTTTCTCCTACGAGCAGTACTTC.

This clone was seen more than once but under ten times. CDR3 in amino acids: CASSLAGTAEGYTF. CDR3 nucleotides: TGTGCCAGCAGCTTAGCGGGGACAGCTGAGGGCTACACCTTC. The V gene is TRBV7-9, the J gene TRBJ1-2; 7 positions match TRBD1. CDR1 is SEHNR, CDR2 FQNEAQ, per germline (reference sequence). V shed 0 bases and J 8 bases; nucleotides not matched to a gene: 6. The CDR3 runs 14 residues.

This chain links TRBV4-1 with TRBJ1-2, with D possibly being TRBD1 (5 bases). The germline V and J ends were trimmed by 0 bases and 7 bases, with 12 bases remaining between them. Per the germline V gene, CDR1 is MGHRA and CDR2 is YSYEKL. The CDR3 is 14 residues long. The CDR3 region is CASSQDGTRIGYTF. In nucleotides, the CDR3 is TGCGCCAGCAGCCAAGACGGGACTCGTATTGGCTACACCTTC.

In this sample, this clone turned up a few times. The chain recombines TRBV29-1 with TRBJ2-3; possibly TRBD1 or TRBD2 for D (6 bases each). This CDR3 contains 12 residues. V was clipped by 5 bases and J by 4 bases, with 10 bases between them. Germline V gives CDR1 SQVTM, CDR2 ANQGSEA. The CDR3 DNA reads TGCAGCGTTACGGGGGCCGCAGATACGCAGTATTTT. Encoded protein: CSVTGAADTQYF.

The chain recombines TRBV7-2 with TRBJ1-1; 11 bases are a match to TRBD1. The V and J ends lost 3 bases and 5 bases, in that order; junction bases with no gene match: 5. Germline V lookup: CDR1 SGHTA, CDR2 FQGNSA. The CDR3 totals 15 residues. In DNA form, the CDR3 reads TGTGCCAGCAGCTTTCCCGGGACAGGGGGTACTGAAGCTTTCTTT. Its translation is CASSFPGTGGTEAFF.